Included here is one T cell receptor (beta chain) sequence, with context. Its recognized antigen is unknown. Base-call qualities are not available, and no considerably larger clone is one nucleotide away. The immunoSEQ Assay, a bias-controlled multiplex PCR, was used to amplify TCRbeta CDR3 regions from genomic DNA. The study's processing was this. The number of nucleated cells in each sample was estimated from the amplification of reference gene primers within the assay. To quantify the absolute abundance of each unique TCRbeta CDR3 rearrangement, sequence reads were collapsed and filtered. For each sample, productive Simpson clonality was calculated as the square root of Simpson's diversity index over productive rearrangements. Imported from immuneACCESS, the table was reduced by TCRdb to in-frame sequences with V and J called. These copies leave out some clones; in studies compared against another copy, an unresolved V gene accounts for under half, and the cause of the remainder is not known. That table is the source of V, J and clone size, and D and trimming were worked out from the DNA. Counted in this sample were a few hundred thousand clones; 88% of them appeared once. Jointly, the top ten make up about 3.1% of the sample.

These data come from a study of blood T cell repertoires in COVID-19 (dated by TCRdb to 2018 to 2021). Describing the broader study: Samples from collaborators originated in the United States, Italy and Spain and spanned both the acute and convalescent phases of COVID-19. The material from the prospective study consisted of cDNA or gDNA derived from T cells, B-cell-depleted T cells, or PBMCs. The dataset comprised deeply sampled blood TCRbeta repertoires from subjects exposed to, actively infected with, or recovered from COVID-19. The repertoires were released in a freely available public database meant as a resource for research on the immune response to SARS-CoV-2. Samples were obtained from the ongoing ImmuneRACE study (first 160 participants) and from 1,200 or so subjects provided by 6 global collaborators. The sample metadata nearly always contained a de-identified subject ID, COVID-19 status, age in years and sex. Where available, HLA class I and class II types were obtained from metadata supplied by the sample provider rather than from assay-based typing.

Relative to germline, V is missing 4 bases and J is missing 4 bases, with 7 bases of the junction outside any gene match. The germline V gene (reference sequence) provides CDR1 SGHNT and CDR2 YYREEE. From the cysteine up to the phenylalanine, the CDR3 has a length of 16 residues. The DNA shown is the 48-base CDR3, in frame from base 1. Findings and caveats that apply to the study as a whole: The amount of clinical and demographic metadata varied by source and participant and was provided uncurated.

Participants in the prospective study were aged about 18 to 90 years, lived in approximately 26 United States geographic areas, and enrolled through a virtual design. Cohort assignment in the prospective study relied on participant-reported clinical history from a screening survey and a study questionnaire. Exposed participants were defined as having been in contact with someone with a PCR-confirmed or clinician-diagnosed COVID-19 case within 2 weeks of study entry. Mobile phlebotomists in the prospective study collected whole blood, serum and a nasopharyngeal or oropharyngeal swab from every participant. Over a 2-month period, participants in the prospective study had the option of providing additional blood draws and questionnaires. Before DNA extraction, prospective study blood samples were shipped either frozen or at room temperature.

The TCR was taken from a woman aged 40 to 50 who had been exposed to COVID-19. The sample comprised PBMCs or T cells enriched from blood (not recorded which). Rearrangement joined TRBV5-4 to TRBJ2-3; TRBD2 aligns with 12 central bases. The CDR3: CASSGKTSGGADTQYF. In nucleotide form, the sequence is TGTGCCAGCAGCGGAAAGACTAGCGGGGGTGCAGATACGCAGTATTTT.